Following are 14 T cell receptor beta chains from one sample sequenced in a study of cytomegalovirus exposure and HLA in healthy donors. The PCR was carried out with 60 Vbeta primers and 13 Jbeta primers. Data came from immunoSEQ multiplex PCR; TCRdb stores just in-frame clones and leaves some out. The sample includes around 120,000 clones, 80% to 85% of them seen just once. The sample taken for sequencing was PBMCs. Receptor source: a boy between 10 and 17 years old in good health and CMV-seronegative.

The chain employs TRBV29-1 and TRBJ2-3; 9 bases match TRBD2. CDR3 size: 16 residues. V lost 3 bases to trimming and J lost 3 bases; unmatched junction nucleotides: 10. Germline CDR1 SQVTM, CDR2 ANQGSEA. CDR3 DNA sequence: TGCAGCGTTGATGGGACTAGCTATCGCGGTACAGATACGCAGTATTTT. The encoded protein is CSVDGTSYRGTDTQYF.

The chain joins TRBV21-1 to TRBJ1-2; the D call TRBD1 from the table was never checked on the DNA. TRBV21-1 is recorded as a pseudogene. The CDR3 loop spans 14 amino acids. CDR3 amino acids: CASIPRRVGYGYTF. CDR3 bases: TGTGCCAGCATCCCCCGCAGGGTGGGGTATGGCTACACCTTC.

The J gene is TRBJ1-6, the V gene TRBV10-3, with 7 bases fitting TRBD1. The CDR3 length is 18 residues. The germline gives CDR1 ENHRY, CDR2 SYGVKD. V was clipped by 2 bases and J by 11 bases; unmatched bases: 18. CDR3 residues: CAISENEGASRLSPPLHF. The CDR3 nucleotides read TGTGCCATCAGTGAGAATGAGGGGGCGTCTCGCCTAAGTCCACCCCTCCACTTT.

The chain has TRBV5-6 and TRBJ2-7; TRBD2 matches 15 bases. V lost 4 bases, J lost 3 bases, and 11 bases stayed unmatched. Germline-derived CDR1 and CDR2 are SGHDT and YYEEEE. This CDR3 comprises 18 residues. The CDR3 DNA follows: TGTGCCAGCAGCGTCTCGGGACTAGCGGGAGGCGCCCTCTACGAGCAGTACTTC. Protein product: CASSVSGLAGGALYEQYF. The whole variable domain, filled in from reference TRBV5-6 and TRBJ2-7, reads DAGVTQSPTHLIKTRGQQVTLRCSPKSGHDTVSWYQQALGQGPQFIFQYYEEEERQRGNFPDRFSGHQFPNYSSELNVNALLLGDSALYLCASSVSGLAGGALYEQYFGPGTRLTVT.

The CDR3 DNA reads TGTGCCAGCAGTTTCCCCTGGGGGACAGGACAACTTGATGAGACCCAGTACTTC. Translated, it gives CASSFPWGTGQLDETQYF. This chain joins TRBV2 and TRBJ2-5, with TRBD1 identical over 8 bases. Trimming removed 5 bases from V and 5 bases from J; junction bases left unmatched: 19. The CDR3 length is 18 residues. Germline V lookup: CDR1 SNHLY, CDR2 FYNNEI. Drawing the rest from reference TRBV2 and TRBJ2-5, the complete variable domain is EPEVTQTPSHQVTQMGQEVILRCVPISNHLYFYWYRQILGQKVEFLVSFYNNEISEKSEIFDDQFSVERPDGSNFTLKIRSTKLEDSAMYFCASSFPWGTGQLDETQYFGPGTRLLVL.

This chain links TRBV5-6 with TRBJ2-1; D is unclear. The CDR3 covers 12 residues. V shed 3 bases and J shed 6 bases, with 7 bases lying between them. Germline CDR1 reads SGHDT; CDR2 reads YYEEEE. As DNA, the CDR3 is TGTGCCAGCAGCTCCCCCTCCAATGAGCAGTTCTTC. Translated, it gives CASSSPSNEQFF.

In its sample, this clone was seen a few times. The chain couples TRBV4-3 to TRBJ2-3; 9 bases align to TRBD1. The length of the CDR3 is 16 residues. After removal of 4 bases from V and 3 bases from J, the junction contained 8 bases not matched to a gene. Germline-derived CDR1 and CDR2 are LGHNA and YSLEER. This CDR3 reads CASSPTTGGRTDTQYF. The CDR3 region has the DNA TGCGCCAGCAGCCCCACCACAGGGGGCAGGACAGATACGCAGTATTTT.

V is TRBV9 and J is TRBJ1-3, with 8 bases matching TRBD1. V trimming: 3 bases; J trimming: 2 bases; junction bases outside the gene matches: 4. The CDR3 contains 15 residues. In germline, CDR1 is SGDLS, CDR2 YYNGEE. The CDR3 nucleotides are TGTGCCAGCAGCGCCTGGACAGGGACTGGAAACACCATATATTTT. Encoded protein: CASSAWTGTGNTIYF.

The CDR3 DNA sequence: TGTGCCTGGAGTGTATTCTCTGAAGCTTTCTTT. Its translation: CAWSVFSEAFF. The chain recombines TRBV30 with TRBJ1-1; D is uncertain. Per the germline V gene, CDR1 is GTSNPN and CDR2 is SVGIG (reference sequence). This CDR3 has 11 residues. Trimming took 0 bases from V and 6 from J, leaving 5 bases between them.

The J gene is TRBJ2-1, the V gene TRBV27; TRBD2 matches at 8 bases. The CDR3 runs 15 residues. V shed 2 bases and J 8 bases; nucleotides not matched to a gene: 8. Per the germline V gene, CDR1 is MNHEY and CDR2 is SMNVEV (reference sequence). CDR3 sequence (DNA): TGTGCCAGCAGTTTAGTGTCGGGAGGGGGGGATGAGCAGTTCTTC. Translated, it gives CASSLVSGGGDEQFF.

The rearrangement links TRBV5-6 to TRBJ2-1; tentative D call: TRBD2 (6 bases). Deletions cut 3 bases from V and 4 bases from J, with 17 bases between. This CDR3 has 16 amino acids. The germline V gene encodes CDR1 SGHDT and CDR2 YYEEEE. The CDR3 sequence is CASSSLEDYHYNEQFF. The CDR3 bases are TGTGCCAGCAGCTCCCTCGAGGACTACCATTACAATGAGCAGTTCTTC.

This clone was found a few times. The genes are TRBV19 and TRBJ2-2; 14 nucleotides line up with TRBD2. Germline trimming cut 1 base from V and 4 bases from J; bases unmatched to any gene: 2. The length of the CDR3 is 17 residues. Germline values: CDR1 LNHDA, CDR2 SQIVND (reference sequence). The CDR3 region is CASSIGGLAGVTGELFF. Here the CDR3 DNA reads TGTGCCAGTAGTATAGGGGGACTAGCGGGAGTCACCGGGGAGCTGTTTTTT.

The J gene is TRBJ1-3, the V gene TRBV14, with a weak D call TRBD1 (5 bases). The CDR3 loop spans 16 amino acids. Germline assignment: CDR1 SGHDN and CDR2 FVKESK. Deletions cut 0 bases from V and 8 bases from J, with 17 bases between. CDR3 sequence reads: CASSQDKIPKGDTIYF. CDR3 sequence (DNA): TGTGCCAGCAGCCAAGATAAGATCCCTAAAGGGGACACCATATATTTT.

This clone was seen a few times. This chain joins TRBV9 and TRBJ1-1, with D unclear. The ends were cut back, 0 bases at V and 5 bases at J, with 8 bases in the middle. The germline V gene has CDR1 SGDLS and CDR2 YYNGEE. The CDR3 runs to 13 residues. The CDR3 spells CASSVDGVTEAFF. CDR3 coding DNA: TGTGCCAGCAGCGTAGATGGAGTGACTGAAGCTTTCTTT. The variable domain in full, completed from reference TRBV9 and TRBJ1-1, reads DSGVTQTPKHLITATGQRVTLRCSPRSGDLSVYWYQQSLDQGLQFLIQYYNGEERAKGNILERFSAQQFPDLHSELNLSSLELGDSALYFCASSVDGVTEAFFGQGTRLTVV.